A selection of T cell receptor beta chains follows, all from one sample in a study of T cell responses to AZD1222 COVID-19 vaccine. The data were produced by immunoSEQ multiplex PCR, yet TCRdb's version contains in-frame clones alone and is incomplete. The sample yields about 86,000 clones, approximately 89% seen once. This sample comprised peripheral blood, obtained on day 0 of AZD1222 vaccination. The receptors were gathered from an adult in good health. The conserved cysteine and the conserved F or W are not part of the CDR3 here. Fields, in order: D gene, V gene, CDR3 protein. D genes are given only for firm matches.

d_gene: NA; v_gene: TRBV5-4; CDR3aa: ASSLGGLNTEAF
d_gene: TRBD1; v_gene: TRBV29-1; CDR3aa: SVEGTGEQF
d_gene: TRBD2; v_gene: TRBV2; CDR3aa: ASNREAPYEQY
d_gene: TRBD1; v_gene: TRBV7-9; CDR3aa: ASSRSSGTGGREQY
d_gene: TRBD2; v_gene: TRBV24-1; CDR3aa: ATSDRGDGRESTDTQY
d_gene: NA; v_gene: TRBV28; CDR3aa: ASSLAYTGTGELF
d_gene: TRBD1; v_gene: TRBV6-5; CDR3aa: ASSYPGQGMTEAF
d_gene: NA; v_gene: TRBV10-3; CDR3aa: AISESVSQPQH
d_gene: TRBD2; v_gene: TRBV7-2; CDR3aa: ASSPGTSGRSKTQY
d_gene: NA; v_gene: TRBV7-7; CDR3aa: ASSPRPKETQY
d_gene: TRBD1; v_gene: TRBV5-4; CDR3aa: ASSTAGGTEAF
d_gene: NA; v_gene: TRBV5-5; CDR3aa: ASSPQGSQGYGYT
d_gene: TRBD1; v_gene: TRBV6-2/TRBV6-3; CDR3aa: ASSTRDRAYQPQH
d_gene: TRBD1; v_gene: TRBV15; CDR3aa: ATSRIQGLATNEKLF
d_gene: NA; v_gene: TRBV27; CDR3aa: ASSLWTVSTDTQY
d_gene: NA; v_gene: TRBV3-1/TRBV3-2; CDR3aa: ASSQWRRRNTEAF
d_gene: NA; v_gene: TRBV7-2; CDR3aa: ASSSGRTLGEQY